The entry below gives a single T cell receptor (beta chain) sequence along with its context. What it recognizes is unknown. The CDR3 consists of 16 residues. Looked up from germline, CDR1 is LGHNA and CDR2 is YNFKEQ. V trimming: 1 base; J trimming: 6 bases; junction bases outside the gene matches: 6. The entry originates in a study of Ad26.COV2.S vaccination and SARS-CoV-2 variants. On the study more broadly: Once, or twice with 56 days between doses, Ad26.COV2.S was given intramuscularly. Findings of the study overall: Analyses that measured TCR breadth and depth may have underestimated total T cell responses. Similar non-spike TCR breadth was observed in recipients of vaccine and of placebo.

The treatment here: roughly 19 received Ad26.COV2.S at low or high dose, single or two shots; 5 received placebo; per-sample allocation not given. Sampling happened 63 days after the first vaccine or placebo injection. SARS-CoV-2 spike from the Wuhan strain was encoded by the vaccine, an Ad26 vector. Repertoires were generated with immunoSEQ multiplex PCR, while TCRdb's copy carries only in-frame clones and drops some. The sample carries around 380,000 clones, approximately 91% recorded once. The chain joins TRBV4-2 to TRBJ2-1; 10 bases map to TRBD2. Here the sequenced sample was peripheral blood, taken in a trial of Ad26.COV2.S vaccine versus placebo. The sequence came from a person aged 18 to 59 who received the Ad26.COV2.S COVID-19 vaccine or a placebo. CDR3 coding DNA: TGTGCCAGCAGCCAAGTCTTCAGCGGGGGGGCCAATGAGCAGTTCTTC. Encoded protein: CASSQVFSGGANEQFF.